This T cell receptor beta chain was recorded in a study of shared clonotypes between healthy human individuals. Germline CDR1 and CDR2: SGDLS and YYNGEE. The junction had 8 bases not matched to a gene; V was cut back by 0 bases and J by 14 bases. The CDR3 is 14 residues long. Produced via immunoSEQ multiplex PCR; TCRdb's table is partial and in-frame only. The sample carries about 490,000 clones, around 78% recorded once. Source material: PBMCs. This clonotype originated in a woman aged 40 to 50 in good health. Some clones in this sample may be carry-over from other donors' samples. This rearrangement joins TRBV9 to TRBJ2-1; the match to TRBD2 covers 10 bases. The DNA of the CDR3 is TGTGCCAGCAGCGTAGAGTCTAGCGGGAGAGTCGAGTTCTTC. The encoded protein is CASSVESSGRVEFF.